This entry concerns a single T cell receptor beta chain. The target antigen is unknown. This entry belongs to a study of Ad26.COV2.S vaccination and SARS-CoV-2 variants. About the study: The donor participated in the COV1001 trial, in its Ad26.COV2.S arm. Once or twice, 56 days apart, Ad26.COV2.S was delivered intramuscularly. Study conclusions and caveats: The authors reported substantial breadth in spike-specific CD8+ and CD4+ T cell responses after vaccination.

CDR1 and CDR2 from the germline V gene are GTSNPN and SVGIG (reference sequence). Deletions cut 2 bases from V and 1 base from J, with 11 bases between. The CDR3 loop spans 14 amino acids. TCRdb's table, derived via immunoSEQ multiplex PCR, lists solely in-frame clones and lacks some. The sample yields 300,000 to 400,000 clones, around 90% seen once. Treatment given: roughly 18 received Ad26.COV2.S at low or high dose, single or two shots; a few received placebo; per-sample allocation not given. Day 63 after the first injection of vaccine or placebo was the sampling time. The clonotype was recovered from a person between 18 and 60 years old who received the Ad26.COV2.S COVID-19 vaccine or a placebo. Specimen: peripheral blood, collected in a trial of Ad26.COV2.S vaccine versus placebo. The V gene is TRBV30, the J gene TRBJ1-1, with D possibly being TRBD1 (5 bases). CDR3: CAWSRVGENTEAFF. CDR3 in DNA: TGTGCCTGGAGTAGGGTGGGGGAGAACACTGAAGCTTTCTTT.